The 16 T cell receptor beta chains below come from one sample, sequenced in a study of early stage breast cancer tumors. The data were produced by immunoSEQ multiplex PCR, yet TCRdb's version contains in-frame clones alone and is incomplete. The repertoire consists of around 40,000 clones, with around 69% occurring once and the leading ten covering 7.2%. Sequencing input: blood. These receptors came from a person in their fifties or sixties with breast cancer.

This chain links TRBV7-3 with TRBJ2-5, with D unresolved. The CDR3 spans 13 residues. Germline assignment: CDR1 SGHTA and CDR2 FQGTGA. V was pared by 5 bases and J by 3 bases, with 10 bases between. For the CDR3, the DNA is TGTGCCAGCAGCCCGAGTCGGGAAGAGACCCAGTACTTC. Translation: CASSPSREETQYF. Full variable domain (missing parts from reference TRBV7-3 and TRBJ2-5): GAGVSQTPSNKVTEKGKYVELRCDPISGHTALYWYRQSLGQGPEFLIYFQGTGAADDSGLPNDRFFAVRPEGSVSTLKIQRTERGDSAVYLCASSPSREETQYFGPGTRLLVL.

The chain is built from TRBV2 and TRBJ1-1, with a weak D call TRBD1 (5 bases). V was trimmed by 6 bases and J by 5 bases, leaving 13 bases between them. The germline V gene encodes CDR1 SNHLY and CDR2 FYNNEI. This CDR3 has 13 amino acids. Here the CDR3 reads CASRSRVVTEAFF. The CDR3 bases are TGTGCCAGCAGGTCCAGGGTCGTGACTGAAGCTTTCTTT.

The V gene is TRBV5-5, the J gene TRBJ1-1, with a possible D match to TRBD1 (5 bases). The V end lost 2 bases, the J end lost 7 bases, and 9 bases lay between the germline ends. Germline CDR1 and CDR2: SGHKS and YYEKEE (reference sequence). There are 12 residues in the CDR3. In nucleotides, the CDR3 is TGTGCCAGCAGCTTCTCAGGGTTTGAAGCTTTCTTT. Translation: CASSFSGFEAFF.

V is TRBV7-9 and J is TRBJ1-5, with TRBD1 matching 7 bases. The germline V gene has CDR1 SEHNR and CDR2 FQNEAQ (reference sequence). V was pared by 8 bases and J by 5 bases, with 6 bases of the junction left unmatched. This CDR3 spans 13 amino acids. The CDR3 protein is CASQGTVHQPQHF. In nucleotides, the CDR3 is TGTGCCAGCCAAGGGACAGTGCATCAGCCCCAGCATTTT.

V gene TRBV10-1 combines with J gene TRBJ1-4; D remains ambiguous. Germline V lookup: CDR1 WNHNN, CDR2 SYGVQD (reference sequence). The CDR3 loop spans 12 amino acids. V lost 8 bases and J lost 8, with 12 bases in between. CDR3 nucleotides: TGCGCCAGCCCATTAATAGAGGAAAAACTGTTTTTT. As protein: CASPLIEEKLFF.

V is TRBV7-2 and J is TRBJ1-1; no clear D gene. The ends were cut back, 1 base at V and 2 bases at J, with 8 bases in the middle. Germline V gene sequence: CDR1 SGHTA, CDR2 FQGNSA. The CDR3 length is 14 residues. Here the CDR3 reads CASSLGPGNTEAFF. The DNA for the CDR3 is TGTGCCAGCAGCTTAGGGCCAGGTAACACTGAAGCTTTCTTT.

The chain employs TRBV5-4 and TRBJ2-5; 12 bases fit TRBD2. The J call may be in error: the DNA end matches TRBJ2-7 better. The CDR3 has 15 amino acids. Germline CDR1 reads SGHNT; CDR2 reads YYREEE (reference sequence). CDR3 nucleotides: TGTGCCAGCAGCTTGGCGGGACTAGCGGGCTCCGAGCAGTACTTC. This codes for CASSLAGLAGSEQYF.

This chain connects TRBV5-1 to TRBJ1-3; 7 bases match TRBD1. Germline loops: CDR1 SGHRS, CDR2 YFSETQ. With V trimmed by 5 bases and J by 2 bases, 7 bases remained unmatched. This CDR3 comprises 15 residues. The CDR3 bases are TGCGCCAGCAGGCTAGAGACAGGGACTGGAAACACCATATATTTT. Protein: CASRLETGTGNTIYF.

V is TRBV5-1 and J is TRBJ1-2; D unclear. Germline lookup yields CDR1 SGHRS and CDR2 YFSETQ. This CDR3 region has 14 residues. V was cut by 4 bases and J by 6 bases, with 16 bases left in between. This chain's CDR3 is CASSREGAVNGYTF. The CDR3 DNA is TGCGCCAGCAGCCGCGAGGGCGCGGTCAATGGCTACACCTTC. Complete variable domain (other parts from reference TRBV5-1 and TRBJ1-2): KAGVTQTPRYLIKTRGQQVTLSCSPISGHRSVSWYQQTPGQGLQFLFEYFSETQRNKGNFPGRFSGRQFSNSRSEMNVSTLELGDSALYLCASSREGAVNGYTFGSGTRLTVV.

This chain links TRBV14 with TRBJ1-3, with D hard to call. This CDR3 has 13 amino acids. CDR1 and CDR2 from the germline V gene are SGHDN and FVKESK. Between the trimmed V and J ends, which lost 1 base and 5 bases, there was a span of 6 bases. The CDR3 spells CASSQGDRNTIYF. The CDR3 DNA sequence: TGTGCCAGCAGCCAAGGAGATCGAAACACCATATATTTT. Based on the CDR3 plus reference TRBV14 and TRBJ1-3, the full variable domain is EAGVTQFPSHSVIEKGQTVTLRCDPISGHDNLYWYRRVMGKEIKFLLHFVKESKQDESGMPNNRFLAERTGGTYSTLKVQPAELEDSGVYFCASSQGDRNTIYFGEGSWLTVV.

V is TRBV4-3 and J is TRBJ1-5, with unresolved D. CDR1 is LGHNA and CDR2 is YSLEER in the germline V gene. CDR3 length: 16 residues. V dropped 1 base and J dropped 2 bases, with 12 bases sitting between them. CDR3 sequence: CASSQGRQIGNQPQHF. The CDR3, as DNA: TGCGCCAGCAGCCAAGGGAGGCAGATTGGCAATCAGCCCCAGCATTTT.

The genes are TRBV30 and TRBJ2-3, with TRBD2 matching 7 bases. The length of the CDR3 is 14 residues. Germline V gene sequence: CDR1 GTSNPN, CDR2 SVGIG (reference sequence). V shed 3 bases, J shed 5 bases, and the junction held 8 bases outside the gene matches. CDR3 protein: CAWSTLAGGDTQYF. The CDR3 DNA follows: TGTGCCTGGAGCACGTTAGCGGGTGGAGATACGCAGTATTTT.

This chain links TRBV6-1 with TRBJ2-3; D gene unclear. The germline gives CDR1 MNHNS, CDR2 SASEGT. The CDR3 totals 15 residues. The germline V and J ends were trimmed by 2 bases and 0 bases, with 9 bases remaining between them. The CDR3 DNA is TGTGCCAGCAGTGAACGAACAACAAGCACAGATACGCAGTATTTT. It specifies CASSERTTSTDTQYF.

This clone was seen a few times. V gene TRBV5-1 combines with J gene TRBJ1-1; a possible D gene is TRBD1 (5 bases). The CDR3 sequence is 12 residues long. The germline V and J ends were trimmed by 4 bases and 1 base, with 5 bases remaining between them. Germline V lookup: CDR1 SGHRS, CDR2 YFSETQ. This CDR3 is CASSTGNTEAFF. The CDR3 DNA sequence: TGCGCCAGCAGCACAGGGAACACTGAAGCTTTCTTT. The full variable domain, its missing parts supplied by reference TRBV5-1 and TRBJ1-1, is KAGVTQTPRYLIKTRGQQVTLSCSPISGHRSVSWYQQTPGQGLQFLFEYFSETQRNKGNFPGRFSGRQFSNSRSEMNVSTLELGDSALYLCASSTGNTEAFFGQGTRLTVV.

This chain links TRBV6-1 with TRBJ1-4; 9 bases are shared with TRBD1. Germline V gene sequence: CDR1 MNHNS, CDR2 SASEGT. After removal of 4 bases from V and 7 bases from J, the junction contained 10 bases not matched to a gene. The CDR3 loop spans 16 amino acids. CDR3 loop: CASSANRGQVSEKLFF. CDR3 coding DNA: TGTGCCAGCAGTGCCAACAGGGGGCAAGTGAGTGAAAAACTGTTTTTT.

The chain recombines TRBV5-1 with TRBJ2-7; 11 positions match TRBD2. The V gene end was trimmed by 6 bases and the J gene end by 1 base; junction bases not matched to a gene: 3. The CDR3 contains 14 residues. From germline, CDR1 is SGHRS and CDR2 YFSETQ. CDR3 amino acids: CASKTSGTSYEQYV. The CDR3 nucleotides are TGCGCCAGCAAGACTAGCGGGACTTCCTACGAGCAGTACGTC.